This TCR beta chain emerged from a study of cytomegalovirus exposure and HLA in healthy donors. Study-wide findings and caveats: The study recorded 164 TCR beta chains that were cytomegalovirus-associated. Several of the most significant clusters appeared linked to common viral pathogens, based on a later analysis.

The PCR employed 60 Vbeta primers together with 13 Jbeta primers. As processed by the authors: Among the unique TCR beta chains that a later analysis counted, about 84 million in all, 10 million to 14 million were shared. Produced via immunoSEQ multiplex PCR; TCRdb's table is partial and in-frame only. V, J and clone size are taken as reported in that table, and D and trimming were inferred from the DNA itself. The repertoire holds 60,000 to 100,000 clones, with over 70% as singletons. The donors comprised healthy bone marrow donors. Turning to this clone: The antigen remains undetermined.

The sample was PBMCs. This TCR derives from a male donor in good health and CMV-seropositive.

DNA for the CDR3: TGTGCCAGCAGCCCCCCCCGGGGGGCGAACACCGGGGAGCTGTTTTTT. Amino acid sequence: CASSPPRGANTGELFF. This sequence joins TRBV7-3 and TRBJ2-2; TRBD2 matches 7 bases. The CDR3 has 16 amino acids. V trimming: 5 bases; J trimming: 0 bases; junction bases outside the gene matches: 6. The germline CDR1 and CDR2 sequences are SGHTA and FQGTGA.